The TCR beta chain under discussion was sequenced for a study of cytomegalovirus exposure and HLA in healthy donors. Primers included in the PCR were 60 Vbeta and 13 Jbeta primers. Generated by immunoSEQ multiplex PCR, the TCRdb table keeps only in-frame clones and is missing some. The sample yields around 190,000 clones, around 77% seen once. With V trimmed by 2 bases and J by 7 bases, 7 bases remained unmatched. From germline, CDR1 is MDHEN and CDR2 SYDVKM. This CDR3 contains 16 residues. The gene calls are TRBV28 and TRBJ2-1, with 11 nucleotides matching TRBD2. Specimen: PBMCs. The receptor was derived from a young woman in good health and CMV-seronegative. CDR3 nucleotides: TGTGCCAGCAGTTTAGATTCTAGCGGGAGGACAAATGAGCAGTTCTTC. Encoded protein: CASSLDSSGRTNEQFF.